The entry that follows covers one T cell receptor beta chain sequence. Germline assignment: CDR1 LNHNV and CDR2 YYDKDF (reference sequence). There are 13 residues in the CDR3. With 7 bases clipped from V and 6 bases from J, the junction kept 8 bases outside the gene matches. The data were obtained in a study of cytomegalovirus exposure and HLA in healthy donors. Study overall: Early release data held around 80 million unique TCRs from HLA-typed donors.

The PCR ran on 60 Vbeta and 13 Jbeta primers. In the original workflow: Roughly 11 million of the 60 million to 90 million unique TCR beta chains counted in a later analysis were shared. Clones were sequenced by immunoSEQ multiplex PCR, and TCRdb holds only the in-frame ones, with some missing. That table furnishes V, J and clone size, whereas the DNA furnished D and trimming. The table records a few hundred thousand clones, around two thirds of them present only once. The chain employs TRBV15 and TRBJ2-5; TRBD2 aligns across 7 bases. Material: PBMCs. The sequence derives from a female donor in good health and CMV-seronegative. The CDR3 bases are TGTGCCACCACCCGGGGGGACGCGAAGACCCAGTACTTC. Its protein product is CATTRGDAKTQYF. The entire variable domain, with the rest obtained from reference TRBV15 and TRBJ2-5, is as follows: DAMVIQNPRYQVTQFGKPVTLSCSQTLNHNVMYWYQQKSSQAPKLLFHYYDKDFNNEADTPDNFQSRRPNTSFCFLDIRSPGLGDTAMYLCATTRGDAKTQYFGPGTRLLVL.